The entry that follows covers one T cell receptor (beta chain) sequence. What it recognizes is unknown. The data were taken from a study of shared clonotypes between healthy human individuals. About the study: A couple of women and a few men aged 18 to 49 made up the donors.

Study observations and caveats: Sequencing depth was expected to affect clonotype sharing among donors. Across subsets, estimated richness was generally greater for naive than for memory populations.

Sequencing was performed with immunoSEQ multiplex PCR; in TCRdb, only in-frame clones are kept and a portion is missing. The sample lists some 2.4 million clones; 93% were seen once. CDR1 is SGHKS, CDR2 YYEKEE, per germline (reference sequence). V was cut by 2 bases and J by 5 bases, with 7 bases left in between. The CDR3 sequence is 13 residues long. Investigators divided CD4+ cells into CD45RA+ naive and CD45RA-negative memory subsets. The chain employs TRBV5-5 and TRBJ2-2; D might be TRBD1 (5 bases). Sequencing input: naive CD4+ T cells from PBMCs. The subset denotes: CD45RA+ positively selected. This TCR derives from a young man in good health. Some clones in this sample may be carry-over from other donors' samples. Here the CDR3 DNA reads TGTGCCAGCAGCTTTCAGGGAACCGGGGAGCTGTTTTTT. Translated: CASSFQGTGELFF.